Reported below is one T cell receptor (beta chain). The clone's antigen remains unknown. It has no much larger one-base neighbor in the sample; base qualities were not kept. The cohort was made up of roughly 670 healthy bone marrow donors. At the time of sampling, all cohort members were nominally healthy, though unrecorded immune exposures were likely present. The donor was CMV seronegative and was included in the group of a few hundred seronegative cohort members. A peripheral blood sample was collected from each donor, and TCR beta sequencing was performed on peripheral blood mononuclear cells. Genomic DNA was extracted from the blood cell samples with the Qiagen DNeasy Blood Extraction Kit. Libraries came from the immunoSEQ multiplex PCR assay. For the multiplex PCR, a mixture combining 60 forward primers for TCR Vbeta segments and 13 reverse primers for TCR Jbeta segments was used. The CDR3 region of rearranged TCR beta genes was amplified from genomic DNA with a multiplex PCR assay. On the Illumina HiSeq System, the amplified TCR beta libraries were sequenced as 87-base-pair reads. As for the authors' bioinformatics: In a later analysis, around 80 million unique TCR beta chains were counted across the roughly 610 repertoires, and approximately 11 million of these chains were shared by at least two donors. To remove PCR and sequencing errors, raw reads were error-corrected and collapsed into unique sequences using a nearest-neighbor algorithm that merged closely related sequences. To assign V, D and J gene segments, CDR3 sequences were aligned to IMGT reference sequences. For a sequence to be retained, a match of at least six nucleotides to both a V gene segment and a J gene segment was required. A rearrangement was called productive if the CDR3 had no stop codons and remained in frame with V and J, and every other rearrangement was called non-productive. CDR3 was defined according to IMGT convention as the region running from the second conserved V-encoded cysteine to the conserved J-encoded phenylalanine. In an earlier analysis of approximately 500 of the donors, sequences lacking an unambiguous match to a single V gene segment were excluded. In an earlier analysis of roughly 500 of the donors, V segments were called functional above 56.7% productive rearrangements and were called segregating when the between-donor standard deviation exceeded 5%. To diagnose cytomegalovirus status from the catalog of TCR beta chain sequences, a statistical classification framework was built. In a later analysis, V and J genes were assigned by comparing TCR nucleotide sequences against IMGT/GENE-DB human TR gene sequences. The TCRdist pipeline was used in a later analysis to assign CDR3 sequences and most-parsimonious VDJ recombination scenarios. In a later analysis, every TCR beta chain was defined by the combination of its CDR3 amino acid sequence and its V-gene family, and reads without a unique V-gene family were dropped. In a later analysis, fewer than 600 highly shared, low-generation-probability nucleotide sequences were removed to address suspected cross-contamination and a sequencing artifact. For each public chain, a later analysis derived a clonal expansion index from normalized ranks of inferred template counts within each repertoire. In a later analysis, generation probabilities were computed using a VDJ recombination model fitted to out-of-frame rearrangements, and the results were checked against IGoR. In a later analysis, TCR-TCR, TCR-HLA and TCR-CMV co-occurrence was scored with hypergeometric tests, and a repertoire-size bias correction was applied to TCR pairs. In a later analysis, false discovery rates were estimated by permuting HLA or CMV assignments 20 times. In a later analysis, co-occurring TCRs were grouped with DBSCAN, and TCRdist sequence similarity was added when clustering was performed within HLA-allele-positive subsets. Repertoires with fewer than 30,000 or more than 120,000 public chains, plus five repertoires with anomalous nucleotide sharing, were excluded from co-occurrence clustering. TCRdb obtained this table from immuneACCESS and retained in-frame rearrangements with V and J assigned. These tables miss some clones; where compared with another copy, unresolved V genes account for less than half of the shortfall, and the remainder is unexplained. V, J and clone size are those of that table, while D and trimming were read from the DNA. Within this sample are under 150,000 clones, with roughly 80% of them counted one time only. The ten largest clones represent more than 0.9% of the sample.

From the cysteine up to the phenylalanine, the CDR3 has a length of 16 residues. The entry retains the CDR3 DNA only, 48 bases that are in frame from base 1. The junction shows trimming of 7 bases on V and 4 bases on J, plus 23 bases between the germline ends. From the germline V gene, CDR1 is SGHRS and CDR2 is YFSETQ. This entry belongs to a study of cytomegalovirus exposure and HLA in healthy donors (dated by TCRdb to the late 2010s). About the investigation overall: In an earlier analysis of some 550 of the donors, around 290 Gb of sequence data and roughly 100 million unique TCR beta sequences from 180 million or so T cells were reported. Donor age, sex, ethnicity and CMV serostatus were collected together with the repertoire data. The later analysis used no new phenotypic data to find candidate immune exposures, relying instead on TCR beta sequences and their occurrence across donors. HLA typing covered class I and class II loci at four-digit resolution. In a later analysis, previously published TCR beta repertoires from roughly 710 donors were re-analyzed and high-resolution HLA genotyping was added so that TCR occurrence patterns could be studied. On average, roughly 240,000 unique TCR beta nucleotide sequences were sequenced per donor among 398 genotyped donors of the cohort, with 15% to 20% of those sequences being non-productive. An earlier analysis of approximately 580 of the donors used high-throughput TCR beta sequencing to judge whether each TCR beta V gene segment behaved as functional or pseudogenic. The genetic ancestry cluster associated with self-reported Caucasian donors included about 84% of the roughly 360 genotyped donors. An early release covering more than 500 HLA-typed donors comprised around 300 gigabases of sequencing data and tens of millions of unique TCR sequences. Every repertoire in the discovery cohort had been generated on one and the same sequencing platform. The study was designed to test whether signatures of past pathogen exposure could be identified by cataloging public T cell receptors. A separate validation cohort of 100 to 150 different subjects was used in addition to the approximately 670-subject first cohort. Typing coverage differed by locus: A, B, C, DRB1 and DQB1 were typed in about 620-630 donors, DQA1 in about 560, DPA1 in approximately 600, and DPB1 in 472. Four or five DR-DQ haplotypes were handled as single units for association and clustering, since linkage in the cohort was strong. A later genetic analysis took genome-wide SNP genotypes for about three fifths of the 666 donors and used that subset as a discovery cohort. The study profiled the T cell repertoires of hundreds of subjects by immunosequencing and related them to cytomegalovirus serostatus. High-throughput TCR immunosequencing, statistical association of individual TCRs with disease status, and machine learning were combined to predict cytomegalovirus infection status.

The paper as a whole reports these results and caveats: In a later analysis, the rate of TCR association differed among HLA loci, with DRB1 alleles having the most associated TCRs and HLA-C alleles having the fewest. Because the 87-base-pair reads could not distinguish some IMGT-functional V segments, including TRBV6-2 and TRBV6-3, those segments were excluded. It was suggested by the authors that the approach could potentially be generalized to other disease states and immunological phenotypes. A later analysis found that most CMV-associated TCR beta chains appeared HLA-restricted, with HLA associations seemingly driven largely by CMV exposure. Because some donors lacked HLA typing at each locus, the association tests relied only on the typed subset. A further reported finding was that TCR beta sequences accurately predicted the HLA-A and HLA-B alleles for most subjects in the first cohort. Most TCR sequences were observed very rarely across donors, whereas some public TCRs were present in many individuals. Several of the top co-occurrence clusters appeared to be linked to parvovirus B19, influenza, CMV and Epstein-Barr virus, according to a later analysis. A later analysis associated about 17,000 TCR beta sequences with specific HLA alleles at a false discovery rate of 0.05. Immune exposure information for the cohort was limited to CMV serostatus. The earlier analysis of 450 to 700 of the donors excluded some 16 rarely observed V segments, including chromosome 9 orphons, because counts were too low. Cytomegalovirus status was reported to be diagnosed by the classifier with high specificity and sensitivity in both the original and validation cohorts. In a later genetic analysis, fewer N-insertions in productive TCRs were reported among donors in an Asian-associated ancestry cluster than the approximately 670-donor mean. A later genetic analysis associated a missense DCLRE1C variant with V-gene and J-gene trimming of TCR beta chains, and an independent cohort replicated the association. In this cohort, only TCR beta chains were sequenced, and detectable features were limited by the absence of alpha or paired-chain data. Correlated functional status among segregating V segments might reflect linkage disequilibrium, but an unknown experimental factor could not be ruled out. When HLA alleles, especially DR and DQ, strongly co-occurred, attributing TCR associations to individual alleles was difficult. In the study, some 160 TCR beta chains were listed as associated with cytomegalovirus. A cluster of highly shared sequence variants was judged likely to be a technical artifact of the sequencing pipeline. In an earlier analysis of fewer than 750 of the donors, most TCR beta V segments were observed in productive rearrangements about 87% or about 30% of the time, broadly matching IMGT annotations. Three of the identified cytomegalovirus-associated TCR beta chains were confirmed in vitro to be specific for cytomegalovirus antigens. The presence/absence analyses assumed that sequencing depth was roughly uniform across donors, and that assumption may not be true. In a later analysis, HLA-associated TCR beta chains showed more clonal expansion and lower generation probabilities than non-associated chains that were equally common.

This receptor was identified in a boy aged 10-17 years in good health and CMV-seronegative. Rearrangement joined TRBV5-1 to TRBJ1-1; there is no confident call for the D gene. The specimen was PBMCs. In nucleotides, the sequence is TGCGCCAGCGCGGCCTCAGAGGGAGGGATCTCCACTGAAGCTTTCTTT. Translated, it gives CASAASEGGISTEAFF.